This T cell receptor beta chain came from a study of T cells in Graves' hyperthyroidism and ophthalmopathy. Amplified regions were TCR beta CDR3 sequences from RNA transcripts. HTBI primers were used for first-round RT-PCR of the TCR CDR3. One entry per CDR3 protein results from TCRdb running MiXCR on the multiplex PCR reads. The sample carries around 620,000 distinct CDR3 sequences, 14% recorded once. V lost 3 bases and J 6 bases, leaving 12 bases between the germline ends. The CDR3 is made up of 14 amino acids. Germline CDR1 and CDR2: KGHDR and SFDVKD. Sequencing used blood. This clonotype was sampled from a woman aged 18-35 years with Graves' ophthalmopathy. The genes are TRBV24-1 and TRBJ2-3; D is undetermined. The CDR3 protein is CATSDPSRGDTQYF. The CDR3 DNA is TGTGCCACCAGTGATCCGAGTCGTGGGGATACGCAGTATTTT.